This T cell receptor beta chain comes out of a study of OX40 agonist ivuxolimab in advanced cancers. About the study: The group had a mean age of around 64 years, ranged from roughly 23 to 79, and was 80% to 85% male. Study-level results: Clonal expansion by week 6 occurred in CD4+ and CD8+ blood T cells (at 0.1 to 3.0 mg/kg). The authors also found low normalized T-cell clonal expansion in some nonresponders.

Clones were read by immunoSEQ multiplex PCR, and TCRdb kept only the in-frame ones, dropping some. The sample carries about 64,000 clones, approximately 85% recorded once. Of note for this clone: The antigen remains undetermined.

This CDR3 is 15 amino acids long. The junction had 1 base not matched to a gene; V was cut back by 1 base and J by 1 base. From germline, CDR1 is SGHRS and CDR2 YFSETQ. The V call is TRBV5-1, the J call TRBJ2-7; 11 bases line up with TRBD2. The sequencing here drew on CD4+ or CD8+ T cells sorted from blood, taken in a trial of the OX40 agonist ivuxolimab. The receptor's source is an adult with an advanced solid tumor such as melanoma, head and neck, liver or kidney cancer. CDR3 DNA: TGCGCCAGCAGCTTGACTAGCGGGAGTTCCTACGAGCAGTACTTC. Its translation is CASSLTSGSSYEQYF. The entire variable domain, with the rest obtained from reference TRBV5-1 and TRBJ2-7, is as follows: KAGVTQTPRYLIKTRGQQVTLSCSPISGHRSVSWYQQTPGQGLQFLFEYFSETQRNKGNFPGRFSGRQFSNSRSEMNVSTLELGDSALYLCASSLTSGSSYEQYFGPGTRLTVT.